This TCR beta chain emerged from a study of CD8 T cells in Susac syndrome. CD8+ and CD4+ T cells circulating in blood were sequenced for TCR beta. Negative isolation yielded CD8+ and CD4+ T cells; FACS enriched TEMRA cells. Reverse transcription used about 0.45 to 1 ug RNA and random hexamers. The immunoSEQ assay covered 54 Vbeta and 13 Jbeta segments for CDR3. MiXCR was run by TCRdb on the immunoSEQ multiplex PCR reads, yielding one entry per CDR3 protein. This table has about 150,000 distinct CDR3 sequences, about 95% appearing once. Per germline, CDR1 DFQATT and CDR2 SNEGSKA (reference sequence). Trimming stripped 4 bases from V and 3 bases from J, with 9 bases between. This CDR3 contains 13 residues. General study points: The study conceded that its TCR sequencing and HLA analysis involved relatively few individuals.

Of note for this clonotype: Antigen unknown.

The rearrangement uses TRBV20-1 and TRBJ2-2; D ambiguous. The origin of this receptor is a human donor with multiple sclerosis. Sequencing was performed on CD8+ T cells from PBMCs. The CDR3 spells CSATDRYTGELFF. The CDR3 coding sequence is TGCAGTGCTACGGACCGATACACCGGGGAGCTGTTTTTT.